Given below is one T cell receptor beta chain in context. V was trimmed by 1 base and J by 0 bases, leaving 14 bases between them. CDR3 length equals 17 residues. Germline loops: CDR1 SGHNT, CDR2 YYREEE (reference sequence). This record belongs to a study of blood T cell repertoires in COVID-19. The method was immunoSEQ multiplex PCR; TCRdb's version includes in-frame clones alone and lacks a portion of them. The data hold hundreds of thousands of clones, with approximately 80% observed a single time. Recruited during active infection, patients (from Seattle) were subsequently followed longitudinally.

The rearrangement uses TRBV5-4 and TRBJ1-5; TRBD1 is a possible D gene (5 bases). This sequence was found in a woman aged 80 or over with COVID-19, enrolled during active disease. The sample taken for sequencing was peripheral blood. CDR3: CASSLNWGPNSNQPQHF. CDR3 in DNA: TGTGCCAGCAGCTTGAACTGGGGCCCAAATAGCAATCAGCCCCAGCATTTT. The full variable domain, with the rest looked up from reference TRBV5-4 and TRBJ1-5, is ETGVTQSPTHLIKTRGQQVTLRCSSQSGHNTVSWYQQALGQGPQFIFQYYREEENGRGNFPPRFSGLQFPNYSSELNVNALELDDSALYLCASSLNWGPNSNQPQHFGDGTRLSIL.